Sequencing of this TCR beta chain was carried out in a study of cytomegalovirus exposure and HLA in healthy donors. PCR involved 60 Vbeta and 13 Jbeta primers. Here immunoSEQ multiplex PCR was the method, and the copy in TCRdb shows in-frame clones only, minus some. The data show about 180,000 clones, around 80% seen once. CDR3 length equals 15 residues. The V gene's germline CDR1 is SGHRS and CDR2 YFSETQ. V shed 2 bases and J 8 bases; nucleotides not matched to a gene: 6. Note on this clone: Its cognate antigen is unknown.

The study, taken as a whole, reports: Later on, analysis showed that most CMV-associated TCR beta chains appeared to be HLA-restricted. Follow-up analysis seemed to connect common viral pathogens with several of the most significant clusters identified. According to reports, the classifier identified cytomegalovirus status with high specificity and sensitivity. Most TCR sequences proved rare, with some public TCRs found in many donors.

The rearrangement links TRBV5-1 to TRBJ2-1; 11 bases line up with TRBD1. This TCR was sampled from a man younger than 35 in good health and CMV-seronegative. Source material: PBMCs. CDR3 loop: CASSFWDRGKDEQFF. The CDR3 bases are TGCGCCAGCAGCTTTTGGGACAGGGGGAAGGATGAGCAGTTCTTC.